The 32 T cell receptor beta chains presented below share a single source sample, sequenced in a study of cytomegalovirus exposure and HLA in healthy donors. The PCR had 60 Vbeta and 13 Jbeta primers. TCRdb's table, derived via immunoSEQ multiplex PCR, lists solely in-frame clones and lacks some. In the table there are almost 200,000 clones, just over 75% of which are singletons. The specimen sequenced was PBMCs. The receptor source for this set is a man under 40 in good health and CMV-seronegative.

The rearrangement uses TRBV28 and TRBJ2-7; 12 nucleotides agree with TRBD2. Germline CDR1 MDHEN, CDR2 SYDVKM. This CDR3 comprises 17 residues. With 2 bases clipped from V and 4 bases from J, the junction kept 9 bases outside the gene matches. CDR3 protein: CASSLRLAGGPWYEQYF. CDR3 bases: TGTGCCAGCAGTTTACGGCTAGCGGGAGGGCCTTGGTACGAGCAGTACTTC.

A few counts support this clone. The rearrangement uses TRBV27 and TRBJ1-2, with D hard to call. The length of the CDR3 is 13 residues. Trimming removed 2 bases from V and 2 bases from J, with 6 bases in between. Germline V gene lookup returns CDR1 MNHEY and CDR2 SMNVEV (reference sequence). In DNA form, the CDR3 reads TGTGCCAGCAGTTTAGGTCGGAACTATGGCTACACCTTC. This sequence encodes CASSLGRNYGYTF.

This clone appeared once. This chain uses TRBV9 with TRBJ2-2; D remains ambiguous. This CDR3 is 13 amino acids long. V dropped 4 bases and J dropped 10 bases, with 14 bases sitting between them. Per germline, CDR1 SGDLS and CDR2 YYNGEE. The CDR3 loop reads CASSPTSVSELFF. In DNA form, the CDR3 reads TGTGCCAGCAGCCCTACCTCGGTCTCGGAGCTGTTTTTT.

The rearrangement links TRBV5-6 to TRBJ2-7, with TRBD2 as a possible D gene (6 bases). Per the germline V gene, CDR1 is SGHDT and CDR2 is YYEEEE. The germline V and J ends were trimmed by 5 bases and 0 bases, with 21 bases remaining between them. CDR3 length: 17 residues. The CDR3 region has the DNA TGTGCCAGCAGGATGGGGGGTGGCAGGGACTTCTCCTACGAGCAGTACTTC. It encodes CASRMGGGRDFSYEQYF.

The gene calls are TRBV5-1 and TRBJ2-5, with 8 bases matching TRBD2. The J call is doubtful: the DNA matches TRBJ2-7 better. Per germline, CDR1 SGHRS and CDR2 YFSETQ. This CDR3 has 16 amino acids. The CDR3 sequence is CASSPSAGALSYEQYF. DNA of the CDR3: TGCGCCAGCAGCCCCTCAGCGGGAGCCCTCTCCTACGAGCAGTACTTC.

The chain joins TRBV4-1 to TRBJ1-1, with D perhaps TRBD1 (5 bases). V was pared by 4 bases and J by 6 bases, with 12 bases between. CDR3 size: 13 residues. Germline assignment: CDR1 MGHRA and CDR2 YSYEKL. This CDR3 is CASSLGVGPEAFF. CDR3 DNA: TGCGCCAGCAGCCTAGGGGTGGGTCCTGAAGCTTTCTTT.

CDR3 coding DNA: TGCGCCAGCAGCCCGTCTGCACAGGGGGTTTCCGGGGCCAACGTCCTGACTTTC. This encodes CASSPSAQGVSGANVLTF. The rearrangement links TRBV5-1 to TRBJ2-6, with 8 bases aligning to TRBD1. The V and J ends lost 4 bases and 4 bases, in that order; junction bases with no gene match: 13. The germline V gene encodes CDR1 SGHRS and CDR2 YFSETQ. The length of the CDR3 is 18 residues.

The rearrangement links TRBV27 to TRBJ1-1; D is uncertain. V lost 3 bases, J lost 1 base, and 9 bases lay in between. From germline, CDR1 is MNHEY and CDR2 SMNVEV (reference sequence). The CDR3 consists of 14 residues. The CDR3 loop is CASSFGLQNTEAFF. CDR3 sequence (DNA): TGTGCCAGCAGTTTCGGGTTACAGAACACTGAAGCTTTCTTT.

In its sample, this clone was seen once. CDR3 nucleotide sequence: TGTGCCAGCAGATTAACGGGGGGAGAGCAGTACTTC. It encodes CASRLTGGEQYF. This chain joins TRBV7-9 and TRBJ2-7; TRBD2 agrees at 7 bases. The CDR3 has 12 amino acids. Germline loops: CDR1 SEHNR, CDR2 FQNEAQ (reference sequence). Trimming cost V 6 bases and J 7 bases; bases outside gene matches: 6.

The V call is TRBV4-1, the J call TRBJ2-7; 9 bases line up with TRBD2. Germline CDR1 and CDR2: MGHRA and YSYEKL. The V segment lost 0 bases and the J segment 4 bases; nucleotides outside the gene matches: 7. The CDR3 is 16 residues long. The CDR3 coding sequence is TGCGCCAGCAGCCAAGAAACTAGCGGGTTAACGTACGAGCAGTACTTC. This translates into CASSQETSGLTYEQYF.

V and J are TRBV7-2 and TRBJ1-5; TRBD1 agrees at 7 bases. Germline lookup yields CDR1 SGHTA and CDR2 FQGNSA. Trimming at V came to 8 bases and at J to 6 bases, leaving 10 bases not matched to a gene. The CDR3 sequence is 14 residues long. Here the CDR3 reads CASSSTGASQPQHF. In DNA, the CDR3 is TGTGCCAGCTCATCAACAGGGGCCTCTCAGCCCCAGCATTTT.

V gene TRBV5-1 combines with J gene TRBJ1-5; D gene unclear. The CDR3 sequence is 15 residues long. The ends were cut back, 0 bases at V and 3 bases at J, with 10 bases in the middle. Germline CDR1 is SGHRS and CDR2 is YFSETQ. CDR3 sequence (DNA): TGCGCCAGCAGCTTGGGCCGAGACAACAATCAGCCCCAGCATTTT. It translates to CASSLGRDNNQPQHF.

The CDR3 is CASSLVQGPYEQYF. CDR3 DNA: TGTGCCAGCAGCTTGGTACAGGGTCCCTACGAGCAGTACTTC. The genes are TRBV5-6 and TRBJ2-7, with a possible D match to TRBD1 (6 bases). V dropped 0 bases and J dropped 2 bases, with 9 bases sitting between them. The CDR3 is made up of 14 amino acids. In germline, CDR1 is SGHDT, CDR2 YYEEEE.

This sequence joins TRBV19 and TRBJ1-5; D unresolved. Germline V lookup: CDR1 LNHDA, CDR2 SQIVND (reference sequence). This CDR3 is 15 amino acids long. V was cut by 3 bases and J by 2 bases, with 11 bases left in between. CDR3 amino acids: CASSILGDGNQPQHF. The CDR3 nucleotides read TGTGCCAGTAGTATTTTGGGAGACGGCAATCAGCCCCAGCATTTT.

This clone was detected only once. The rearrangement uses TRBV14 and TRBJ2-3; 9 bases align to TRBD2. Germline loops: CDR1 SGHDN, CDR2 FVKESK. The CDR3 sequence is 17 residues long. Trimming at V came to 4 bases and at J to 2 bases, leaving 10 bases not matched to a gene. The DNA for the CDR3 is TGTGCCAGCAGCCCTACCCCTCTAGCGGGATACACAGATACGCAGTATTTT. It specifies CASSPTPLAGYTDTQYF.

The chain joins TRBV2 to TRBJ2-7, with D perhaps matching TRBD2 (5 bases). The CDR3 sequence is 13 residues long. V dropped 11 bases and J dropped 0 bases, with 14 bases sitting between them. CDR1 is SNHLY and CDR2 is FYNNEI in the germline V gene. The CDR3 loop is CAGGPRDSYEQYF. The DNA for the CDR3 is TGTGCCGGAGGACCCCGGGACTCCTACGAGCAGTACTTC. Complete variable domain (other parts from reference TRBV2 and TRBJ2-7): EPEVTQTPSHQVTQMGQEVILRCVPISNHLYFYWYRQILGQKVEFLVSFYNNEISEKSEIFDDQFSVERPDGSNFTLKIRSTKLEDSAMYFCAGGPRDSYEQYFGPGTRLTVT.

The chain carries TRBV12-5 and TRBJ2-2; 14 bases agree with TRBD2. J gave up 8 bases and V 6 bases, and 8 bases lay outside the gene matches. The CDR3 extends over 16 amino acids. Germline CDR1 and CDR2: LGHNT and FRNRAP. The CDR3 loop reads CASGRGTSGRGGELFF. The CDR3 coding sequence is TGTGCTAGTGGGCGCGGGACTAGCGGGAGAGGGGGGGAGCTGTTTTTT. Using reference TRBV12-5 and TRBJ2-2 for the parts outside the CDR3, the full variable domain is DARVTQTPRHKVTEMGQEVTMRCQPILGHNTVFWYRQTMMQGLELLAYFRNRAPLDDSGMPKDRFSAEMPDATLATLKIQPSEPRDSAVYFCASGRGTSGRGGELFFGEGSRLTVL.

This clone was seen a handful of times. The gene calls are TRBV7-3 and TRBJ1-2, with no clear D. V dropped 5 bases and J dropped 0 bases, with 16 bases sitting between them. The CDR3 has 16 residues. The germline gives CDR1 SGHTA, CDR2 FQGTGA. The CDR3 coding sequence is TGTGCCAGCAGCCCGGGGAGGACGGCATCTAACTATGGCTACACCTTC. Its protein product is CASSPGRTASNYGYTF.

The chain links TRBV28 to TRBJ2-4; TRBD1 matches 8 bases. Trimming at V came to 10 bases and at J to 4 bases, leaving 6 bases not matched to a gene. CDR1 is MDHEN and CDR2 is SYDVKM in the germline V gene. The CDR3 covers 13 residues. For the CDR3, the DNA is TGTGCCATAGAAGGACAGGGTAAAAACATTCAGTACTTC. Protein sequence: CAIEGQGKNIQYF.

This clone was counted many times. The sample holds other DNA sequences that translate to the same CDR3. The chain carries TRBV7-3 and TRBJ1-1; D is unresolved. The germline gives CDR1 SGHTA, CDR2 FQGTGA. This CDR3 contains 14 residues. The V end lost 2 bases, the J end lost 1 base, and 8 bases lay between the germline ends. The chain's CDR3 is CASSLSGPNTEAFF. CDR3 bases: TGTGCCAGCAGCTTATCAGGCCCGAACACTGAAGCTTTCTTT.

The chain joins TRBV28 to TRBJ1-5; D is ambiguous. The germline CDR1 and CDR2 sequences are MDHEN and SYDVKM. This CDR3 region has 15 residues. V was shortened by 8 bases and J by 0 bases, with 14 bases between the two germline ends. This CDR3 is CASWYSPHSNQPQHF. Here the CDR3 DNA reads TGTGCCAGCTGGTACAGTCCTCATAGCAATCAGCCCCAGCATTTT.

The chain has TRBV19 and TRBJ1-6; D possibly corresponds to TRBD1 (6 bases). From germline, CDR1 is LNHDA and CDR2 SQIVND (reference sequence). CDR3 length: 14 amino acids. V gave up 3 bases and J gave up 9 bases, with 12 bases separating them. DNA for the CDR3: TGTGCCAGTAGTATCCAGGGGACGGGTTCACCCCTCCACTTT. The encoded protein is CASSIQGTGSPLHF. The whole variable domain, filled in from reference TRBV19 and TRBJ1-6, reads DGGITQSPKYLFRKEGQNVTLSCEQNLNHDAMYWYRQDPGQGLRLIYYSQIVNDFQKGDIAEGYSVSREKKESFPLTVTSAQKNPTAFYLCASSIQGTGSPLHFGNGTRLTVT.

This chain uses TRBV6-5 with TRBJ1-1, with 7 bases fitting TRBD1. The CDR3 spans 14 residues. Germline lookup yields CDR1 MNHEY and CDR2 SVGAGI. V gave up 6 bases and J gave up 4 bases; unmatched junction bases: 8. CDR3 coding DNA: TGTGCCAGCAGCCCACAGGGGCCTATCACTGAAGCTTTCTTT. Its protein product is CASSPQGPITEAFF.

This sequence joins TRBV25-1 and TRBJ1-3; D call uncertain. Germline-derived CDR1 and CDR2 are MGHDK and SYGVNS. V gave up 1 base and J gave up 0 bases, with 13 bases separating them. The CDR3 is made up of 17 amino acids. CDR3 protein: CASSEFGAEPSGNTIYF. CDR3 bases: TGTGCCAGCAGTGAATTCGGAGCGGAACCCTCTGGAAACACCATATATTTT.

As for this clone: The DNA is omitted, as the CDR3 cannot be located on it reliably, and the CDR3 follows TCRdb's listing. V gene TRBV7-3 combines with J gene TRBJ2-2; TRBD2, the table's D call, lacks a check against the DNA. Germline CDR1 reads SGHTA; CDR2 reads FQGTGA. The CDR3 numbers 14 amino acids, ends counted. This CDR3 reads CASSPGFGAGELFF.

V is TRBV6-5 and J is TRBJ2-1, with D tentatively TRBD1 (5 bases). The CDR3 runs to 14 residues. CDR1 and CDR2 from the germline V gene are MNHEY and SVGAGI. Trimming cost V 0 bases and J 6 bases, with 9 bases left between them. This CDR3 is CASSYSQDINEQFF. The CDR3 bases are TGTGCCAGCAGTTACTCGCAGGACATCAATGAGCAGTTCTTC.

This chain uses TRBV25-1 with TRBJ1-1, with TRBD1 as a possible D gene (6 bases). CDR1 is MGHDK and CDR2 is SYGVNS in the germline V gene. CDR3 length equals 13 residues. V was cut by 2 bases and J by 8 bases, with 12 bases left in between. DNA of the CDR3: TGTGCCAGCAGTGAAGGGGGGGGGCTGGAAGCTTTCTTT. Amino acid sequence: CASSEGGGLEAFF.

In nucleotides, the CDR3 is TGTGCCAGTAGAGGGGGCCTGGACACCGGGGAGCTGTTTTTT. The encoded protein is CASRGGLDTGELFF. The rearrangement links TRBV19 to TRBJ2-2; 7 nucleotides agree with TRBD1. Germline values: CDR1 LNHDA, CDR2 SQIVND (reference sequence). V gave up 6 bases and J gave up 3 bases; unmatched junction bases: 4. The CDR3 spans 14 residues.

Only a few counts were recorded for this clone. The V call is TRBV5-1, the J call TRBJ1-2, with 8 bases that match TRBD1. This CDR3 contains 14 residues. CDR1 SGHRS and CDR2 YFSETQ come from the germline V gene. V shed 2 bases, J shed 3 bases, and the junction held 3 bases outside the gene matches. CDR3 nucleotide sequence: TGCGCCAGCAGCTTCGGACAGGGTGACTATGGCTACACCTTC. Its protein product is CASSFGQGDYGYTF.

This sequence joins TRBV4-1 and TRBJ2-2, with TRBD1 identical over 11 bases. Germline V gene data show CDR1 as MGHRA and CDR2 as YSYEKL. The V gene end was trimmed by 4 bases and the J gene end by 7 bases; junction bases not matched to a gene: 8. The CDR3 is made up of 16 amino acids. The CDR3 spells CASSLDRGLIGGELFF. CDR3 DNA sequence: TGCGCCAGCAGCCTGGACAGGGGGCTAATTGGCGGGGAGCTGTTTTTT.

V usage is TRBV7-9 and J usage is TRBJ2-3; 8 nucleotides match TRBD2. Germline CDR1 is SEHNR and CDR2 is FQNEAQ (reference sequence). The CDR3 extends over 16 amino acids. With 6 bases clipped from V and 8 bases from J, the junction kept 16 bases outside the gene matches. This CDR3 is CASSYDVERERGTQYF. CDR3 in DNA: TGTGCCAGCAGTTATGATGTAGAGCGGGAGAGGGGTACGCAGTATTTT.

The chain carries TRBV7-9 and TRBJ2-7, with 12 bases lining up with TRBD2. The CDR3 covers 14 residues. The V gene end was trimmed by 5 bases and the J gene end by 6 bases; junction bases not matched to a gene: 5. CDR1 is SEHNR, CDR2 FQNEAQ, per germline (reference sequence). Here the CDR3 DNA reads TGTGCCAGCAGCCGGACTAGCGGGATGGTCGAGCAGTACTTC. Protein sequence: CASSRTSGMVEQYF.